This T cell receptor (beta chain) was found in a study of OX40 agonist ivuxolimab in advanced cancers. About the study: Patients were infused with ivuxolimab every 2 weeks at 0.01 to 10 mg/kg. Patients with hepatocellular carcinoma, melanoma, renal cell or head and neck cancer made up the dose-escalation patients. Prior anti-PD-1, anti-PD-L1 or anti-CTLA-4 therapy did not bar entry, and more than 35% had some.

Study-wide results and limits: Clonal expansion in partial responders at 0.1-3.0 mg/kg ranked among the lowest.

Some clones are missing from TCRdb's copy, which holds only in-frame ones; the method was immunoSEQ multiplex PCR. The sample includes more than 50,000 clones, around 84% of them seen just once. Notes on this clone: The antigen remains undetermined.

The CDR3 length is 15 residues. Trimming removed 5 bases at V and 2 bases at J, with 14 bases between. CDR1 is MNHNS, CDR2 SASEGT, per germline. The TCR sequence derives from an adult with an advanced solid tumor such as melanoma, head and neck, liver or kidney cancer. This specimen consisted of CD4+ or CD8+ T cells sorted from blood, obtained in a trial of the OX40 agonist ivuxolimab. The chain combines TRBV6-1 with TRBJ2-3, with D possibly TRBD2 on 6 matching bases. CDR3 protein: CASSLSGGITDTQYF. The CDR3 DNA sequence: TGTGCCAGCAGTCTCTCTGGGGGGATCACAGATACGCAGTATTTT.